This TCR beta chain was documented in a study of type 1 regulatory T cells. Study outcomes and limitations: Compared with non-Tr1 cells, Tr1 cells showed a narrower TCR repertoire.

V dropped 3 bases and J dropped 5 bases, with 8 bases sitting between them. There are 13 residues in the CDR3. CDR1 and CDR2 from the germline V gene are SGHTA and FQGNSA. Using its own MiXCR run on the reads, TCRdb lists one record per CDR3 protein. The sample yields about 71,000 distinct CDR3 sequences, roughly 20% seen once. Comment on this clonotype: The antigen remains undetermined.

The TCR comes from a human donor in good health. V gene TRBV7-2 combines with J gene TRBJ1-5; no firm D call. Sequencing input: cultured type 1 regulatory T (Tr1) cells, either the whole culture or a sorted fraction (not recorded which). This chain's CDR3 is CASSFQDYQPQHF. The CDR3 DNA reads TGTGCCAGCAGCTTCCAGGACTATCAGCCCCAGCATTTT. Complete variable domain (other parts from reference TRBV7-2 and TRBJ1-5): GAGVSQSPSNKVTEKGKDVELRCDPISGHTALYWYRQSLGQGLEFLIYFQGNSAPDKSGLPSDRFSAERTGGSVSTLTIQRTQQEDSAVYLCASSFQDYQPQHFGDGTRLSIL.